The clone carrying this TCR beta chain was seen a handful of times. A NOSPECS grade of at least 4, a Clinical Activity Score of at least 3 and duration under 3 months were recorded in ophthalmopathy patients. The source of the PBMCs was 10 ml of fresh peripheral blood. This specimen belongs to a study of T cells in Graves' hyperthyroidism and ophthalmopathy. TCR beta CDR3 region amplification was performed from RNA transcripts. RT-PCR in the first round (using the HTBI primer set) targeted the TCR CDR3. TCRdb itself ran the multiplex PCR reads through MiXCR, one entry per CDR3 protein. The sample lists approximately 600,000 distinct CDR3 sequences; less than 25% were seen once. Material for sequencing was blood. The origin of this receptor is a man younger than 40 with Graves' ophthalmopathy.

This CDR3 is CASSRGSLNEQFF. CDR3 DNA sequence: TGTGCCAGCTCCCGGGGCAGTCTCAATGAGCAGTTCTTC. V is TRBV18 and J is TRBJ2-1; TRBD1 or TRBD2 may be the D gene (5 bases each). Trimming took off 6 bases at V and 6 bases at J, with 12 bases between the two ends. Germline lookup yields CDR1 KGHSH and CDR2 LQKENI. There are 13 residues in the CDR3.